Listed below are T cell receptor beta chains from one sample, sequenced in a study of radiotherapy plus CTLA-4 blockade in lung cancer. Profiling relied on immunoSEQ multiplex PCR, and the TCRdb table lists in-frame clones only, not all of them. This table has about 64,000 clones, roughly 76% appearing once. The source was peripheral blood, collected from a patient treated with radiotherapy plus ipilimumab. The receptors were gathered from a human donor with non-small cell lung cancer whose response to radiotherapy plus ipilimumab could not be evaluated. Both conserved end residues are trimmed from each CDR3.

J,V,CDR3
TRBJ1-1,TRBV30,AWSRGTEAF
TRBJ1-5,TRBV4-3,ASSQDFGGNQPQH
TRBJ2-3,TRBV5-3,ARSLRGSRGVSTDTQY
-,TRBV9,ASSPRPGGPLYEQY
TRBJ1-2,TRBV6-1,ASSESYRGGGYT
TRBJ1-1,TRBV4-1,ASSQDARDF
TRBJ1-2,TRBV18,ASSADRADGYT
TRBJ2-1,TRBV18,ASSPPPELAGGGNEQF
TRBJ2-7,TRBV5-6,ASSLLGTGFIYEQY
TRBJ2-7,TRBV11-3,ASSLGQPYEQY
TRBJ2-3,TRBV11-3,ASSTEPGTDTQY
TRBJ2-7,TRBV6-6,ASSPGTGGRNEQY
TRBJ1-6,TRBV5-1,ASRGQGRTRSPLH
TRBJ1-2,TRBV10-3,AISEWGRVKDYGYT
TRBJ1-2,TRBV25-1,ASSVFEGAYGYT
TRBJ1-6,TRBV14,ASSRGTGNSPLH
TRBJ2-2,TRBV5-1,ASSLGRFNTGELF
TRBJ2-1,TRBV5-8,ASSLARREQF
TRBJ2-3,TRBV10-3,AISDPSFRTDTQY
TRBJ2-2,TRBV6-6,ASSQGAGELF
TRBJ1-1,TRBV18,ASSPTRGDTEAF
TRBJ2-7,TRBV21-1,ASGPSGQGLYEQY
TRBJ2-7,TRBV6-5,ASTGGPRGHEQY
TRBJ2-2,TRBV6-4,ASSLDGGDTGELF
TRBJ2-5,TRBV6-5,ASSYSFGEQY
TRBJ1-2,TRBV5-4,ASSRQGPGYT
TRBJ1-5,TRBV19,ASSMGRGARNQPQH
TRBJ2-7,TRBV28,ASSATGTGLRQY
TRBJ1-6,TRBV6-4,ASSLQGSGSPLH
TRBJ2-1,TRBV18,ASSPEQGYNEQF
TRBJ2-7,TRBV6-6,ASSLPLAAASYEQY
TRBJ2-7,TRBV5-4,ASSVASTGAYEQY
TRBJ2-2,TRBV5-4,ASSFGTIGTGELF
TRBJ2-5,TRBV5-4,ASSTSGTSGSSQETQY
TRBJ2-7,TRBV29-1,SVYQDSYEQY
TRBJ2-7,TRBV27,ASRDRVYEQY
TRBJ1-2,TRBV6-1,ASSTGQVHGYT
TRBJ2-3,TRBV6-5,ATRSGLGTDTQY